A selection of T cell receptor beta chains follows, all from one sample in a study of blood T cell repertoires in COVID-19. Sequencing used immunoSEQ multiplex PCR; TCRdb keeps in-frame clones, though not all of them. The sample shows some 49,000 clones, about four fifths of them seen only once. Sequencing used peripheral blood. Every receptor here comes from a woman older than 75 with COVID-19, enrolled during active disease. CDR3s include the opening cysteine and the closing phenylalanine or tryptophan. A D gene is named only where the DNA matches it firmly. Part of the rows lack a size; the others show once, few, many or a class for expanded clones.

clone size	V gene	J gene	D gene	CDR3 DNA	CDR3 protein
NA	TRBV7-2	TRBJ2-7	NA	TGTGCCAGCAGCCTTACTCTTTCCGCTAACGAGCAGTACTTC	CASSLTLSANEQYF
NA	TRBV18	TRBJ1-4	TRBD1	TGTGCCAGCTCACCACCGGGACAGGGAGCAACTAATGAAAAACTGTTTTTT	CASSPPGQGATNEKLFF
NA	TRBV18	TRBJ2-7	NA	TGTGCCAGCTCATTGTTAGGGCAGGGAATGTACGAGCAGTACTTC	CASSLLGQGMYEQYF
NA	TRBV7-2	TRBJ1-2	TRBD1	TGTGCCAGCAGCTCCACAATTGGTCAGGGGGCGGATGGCTACACCTTC	CASSSTIGQGADGYTF
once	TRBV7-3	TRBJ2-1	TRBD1	TGTGCCAGCAGCTTGGGACAGGTCAATGAGCAGTTCTTC	CASSLGQVNEQFF
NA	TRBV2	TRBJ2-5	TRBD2	TGTGCCGGCAGTGGGCGGGGGGCGCGGGAGACCCAGTACTTC	CAGSGRGARETQYF
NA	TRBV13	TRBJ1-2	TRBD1	TGTGCCAGCAGCCGAGACAGGGCTGACTATGGCTACACCTTC	CASSRDRADYGYTF
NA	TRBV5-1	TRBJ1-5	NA	TGCGCCAGCAGCAGAGACAGTAGCAATCAGCCCCAGCATTTT	CASSRDSSNQPQHF
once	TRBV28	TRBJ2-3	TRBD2	TGTGCCAGCAGCACCTCGGGACTAGCGGGAGGAAGCACAGATACGCAGTATTTT	CASSTSGLAGGSTDTQYF
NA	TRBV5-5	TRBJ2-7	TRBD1	TGTGCCAGCAGCTTGTTTAGTGGACAGGGATACGAGCAGTACTTC	CASSLFSGQGYEQYF
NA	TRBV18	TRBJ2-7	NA	TGTGCCAGCTCACCAATGGTCAGCTCCTACGAGCAGTACTTC	CASSPMVSSYEQYF
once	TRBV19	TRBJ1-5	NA	TGTGCCAGTAGTATCCAGGGTTGGGAGCCCCAGCATTTT	CASSIQGWEPQHF
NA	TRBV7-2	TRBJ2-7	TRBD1	TGTGCCAGCAGCCCCGGACAGGGGCCCACCTACGAGCAGTACTTC	CASSPGQGPTYEQYF
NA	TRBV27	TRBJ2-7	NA	TGTGCCAGCAGTTTATCAGCCATCTACGAGCAGTACTTC	CASSLSAIYEQYF
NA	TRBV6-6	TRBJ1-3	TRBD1	TGTGCCAGCAGCGACAGGGGGCTTCTCGGAAACACCATATATTTT	CASSDRGLLGNTIYF
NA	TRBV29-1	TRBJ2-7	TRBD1	TGCAGCATCGGGACAGGGACGGGAGAGCAGTACTTC	CSIGTGTGEQYF
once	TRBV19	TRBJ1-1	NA	TGTGCCAGTAGGGCCACCGCCTCCATGAACACTGAAGCTTTCTTT	CASRATASMNTEAFF
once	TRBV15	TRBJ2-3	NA	TGTGCCACCAGCCCCCGGCGCCGGGAATACACAGATACGCAGTATTTT	CATSPRRREYTDTQYF
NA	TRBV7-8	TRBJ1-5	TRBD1	TGTGCCAGCAGCTTATCCAGACAGGCAAGGGGGCCCAATCAGCCCCAGCATTTT	CASSLSRQARGPNQPQHF
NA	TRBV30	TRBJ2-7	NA	TGTGCCTGGAGTGTTAGCGGCTCCTACGAGCAGTACTTC	CAWSVSGSYEQYF
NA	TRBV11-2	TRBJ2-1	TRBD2	TGTGCCAGCAGCCCGGGACTAGCGGGAGCTGGTGAGCAGTTCTTC	CASSPGLAGAGEQFF
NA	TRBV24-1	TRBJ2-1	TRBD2	TGTGCCACCAGGGGCCCGGGACTAGCGGCCTACAATGAGCAGTTCTTC	CATRGPGLAAYNEQFF
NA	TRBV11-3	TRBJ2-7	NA	TGTGCCAGCAGCTCCCGGGACTTCCCCTACGAGCAGTACTTC	CASSSRDFPYEQYF
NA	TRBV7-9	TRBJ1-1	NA	TGTGCCAGCAGCTTAGAATTAGACACTGAAGCTTTCTTT	CASSLELDTEAFF
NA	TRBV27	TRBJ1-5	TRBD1	TGTGCCAGCGAGGACAGGAGCAATCAGCCCCAGCATTTT	CASEDRSNQPQHF
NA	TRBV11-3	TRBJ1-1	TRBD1	TGTGCCAGCAGCTCTCGGACAGGGAATGGAGCTTTCTTT	CASSSRTGNGAFF
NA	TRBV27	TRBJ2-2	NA	TGTGCCAGCAGTTTATGGGGATTACTTCGGGGCACCGGGGAGCTGTTTTTT	CASSLWGLLRGTGELFF
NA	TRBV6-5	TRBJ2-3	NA	TGTGCCAGCAGTTTGCGACAGGCGGATACGCAGTATTTT	CASSLRQADTQYF
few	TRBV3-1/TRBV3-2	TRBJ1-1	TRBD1	TGTGCCAGCAGCCAGTCCTTCCAGGGGGCGCGATCCGAAGCTTTCTTT	CASSQSFQGARSEAFF
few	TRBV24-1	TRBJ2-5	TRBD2	TGTGCCACCAGTGATACCCGACAGAACCGGGGGGCCCAGTACTTC	CATSDTRQNRGAQYF
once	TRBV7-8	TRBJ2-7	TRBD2	TGTGCCAGCAGCAGGAGCGGGAGGGCCTACGAGCAGTACTTC	CASSRSGRAYEQYF
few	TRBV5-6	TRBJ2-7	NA	TGTGCCAGCAGAGGGACACCTAGTTCGGAGCAGTACTTC	CASRGTPSSEQYF
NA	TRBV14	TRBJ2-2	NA	TGTGCCAGCAGCCAGGAGGGCGGCTCAGACCTCACCGGGGAGCTGTTTTTT	CASSQEGGSDLTGELFF
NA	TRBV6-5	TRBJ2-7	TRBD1	TGTGCCAGCAGACCGGGACAGCCCGAGACGGACGAGCAGTACTTC	CASRPGQPETDEQYF
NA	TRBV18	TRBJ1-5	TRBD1	TGTGCCAGCTCACCATACGGACAGGGAGATCAGCCCCAGCATTTT	CASSPYGQGDQPQHF
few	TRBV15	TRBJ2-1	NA	TGTGCCACCAGCAGAGATCCCAGGTCTAACCTCTACAATGAGCAGTTCTTC	CATSRDPRSNLYNEQFF
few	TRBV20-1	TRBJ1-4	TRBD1	TGCAGTGCTAGTAAGGGACAGGGAACAACTAATGAAAAACTGTTTTTT	CSASKGQGTTNEKLFF
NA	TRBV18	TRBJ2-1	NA	TGTGCCAGCTCACCCGCGAACCGTAATGAGCAGTTCTTC	CASSPANRNEQFF
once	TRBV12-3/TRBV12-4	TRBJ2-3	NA	TGTGCCAGCAGTTTAGCGGGGGCGCATACGCAGTATTTT	CASSLAGAHTQYF
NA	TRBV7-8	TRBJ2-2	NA	TGTGCCAGCAGCTATCAACAAGCCGGGGAGCTGTTTTTT	CASSYQQAGELFF
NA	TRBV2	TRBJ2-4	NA	TGTGCCAGCAGTGATTCCCTCGCCAAAAACATTCAGTACTTC	CASSDSLAKNIQYF
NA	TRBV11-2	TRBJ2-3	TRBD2	TGTGCCAGCAGCTTAGTGGAACTAGCGGGAACAGATACGCAGTATTTT	CASSLVELAGTDTQYF
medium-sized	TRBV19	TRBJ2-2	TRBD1	TGTGCCAGTGAACAGGGGCCTATCACCGGGGAGCTGTTTTTT	CASEQGPITGELFF
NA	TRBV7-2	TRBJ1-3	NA	TGTGCCAGCAGCTTAGTCTGGGGGGCTGGAAACACCATATATTTT	CASSLVWGAGNTIYF
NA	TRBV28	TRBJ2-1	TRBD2	TGTGCCAGCAGCTCCGGGACTAGCGGGAGCTATGAGCAGTTCTTC	CASSSGTSGSYEQFF
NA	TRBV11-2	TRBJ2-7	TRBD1	TGTGCCAGCAGCTCCGACAGGGCCTACGAGCAGTACTTC	CASSSDRAYEQYF